These 31 T cell receptor beta chains were sequenced from one sample in a study of beta chain features in type 1 diabetes. The isolated RNA, all of it, was reverse transcribed, so expressed TCRB transcripts were what got sequenced. The repertoire was sequenced with immunoSEQ multiplex PCR; TCRdb's copy has only in-frame clones and lacks some. The table lists under 450,000 clones, roughly 13% of them singletons. The sequenced sample was naive CD4+ T cells from blood. These receptors all stem from a man aged 25 to 45 in good health.

The chain has TRBV7-2 and TRBJ2-3; no reliable D call. The CDR3 spans 15 residues. V was cut by 2 bases and J by 5 bases, with 14 bases left in between. Germline CDR1 and CDR2: SGHTA and FQGNSA. The CDR3 DNA follows: TGTGCCAGCAGCTTAATGTGGAGCCATAGAGATACGCAGTATTTT. It specifies CASSLMWSHRDTQYF.

The rearrangement uses TRBV29-1 and TRBJ2-1, with TRBD1 as a possible D gene (5 bases). This CDR3 comprises 13 residues. Trimming removed 7 bases from V and 1 base from J, with 11 bases in between. Germline CDR1 SQVTM, CDR2 ANQGSEA. CDR3 in amino acids: CSATGTSYNEQFF. The CDR3 region has the DNA TGCAGCGCAACAGGTACGTCCTACAATGAGCAGTTCTTC.

Written as DNA, the CDR3 is TGTGCCAGCACCAAGGGGTCGCCGGAGCTCTACGAGCAGTACTTC. It encodes CASTKGSPELYEQYF. The chain carries TRBV10-3 and TRBJ2-7; weak D call: TRBD1 (5 bases). CDR3 length: 15 residues. Trimming pared 10 bases from V and 3 bases from J, leaving 22 bases between. Germline CDR1 ENHRY, CDR2 SYGVKD.

This chain connects TRBV7-2 to TRBJ1-3; D is undetermined. This CDR3 comprises 12 residues. V was shortened by 5 bases and J by 4 bases, with 6 bases between the two germline ends. The germline gives CDR1 SGHTA, CDR2 FQGNSA. The CDR3 DNA reads as TGTGCCAGCAGCGCGAGAGGAAACACCATATATTTT. Protein sequence: CASSARGNTIYF.

This clone was counted only a few times. V is TRBV29-1 and J is TRBJ2-5; TRBD1 might be the D (5 bases). The ends were cut back, 6 bases at V and 5 bases at J, with 16 bases in the middle. Germline loops: CDR1 SQVTM, CDR2 ANQGSEA. The CDR3 length is 13 residues. CDR3 DNA sequence: TGCAGCGTAACAGGAATTTCTTTGGAGACCCAGTACTTC. Amino acid sequence: CSVTGISLETQYF.

The rearrangement links TRBV14 to TRBJ1-1; D perhaps matches TRBD1 (5 bases). V was shortened by 1 base and J by 5 bases, with 17 bases between the two germline ends. The length of the CDR3 is 16 residues. Germline CDR1 is SGHDN and CDR2 is FVKESK. In DNA form, the CDR3 reads TGTGCCAGCAGCCAAGCCGGGACCCTAGTTGAGACTGAAGCTTTCTTT. Its protein is CASSQAGTLVETEAFF.

The sample holds a few counts of this clone. This chain links TRBV4-3 with TRBJ2-1; D possibly matches TRBD1 or TRBD2 (5 bases each). CDR3 length: 17 amino acids. CDR1 is LGHNA, CDR2 YSLEER, per germline. V was trimmed by 4 bases and J by 1 base, leaving 17 bases between them. The CDR3 DNA follows: TGCGCCAGCAGCCCCTGGGGCCAGGGAGCTTCCTACAATGAGCAGTTCTTC. It yields the protein CASSPWGQGASYNEQFF.

This clone was seen a few times. This sequence joins TRBV6-5 and TRBJ1-2; D is ambiguous. This CDR3 is built from 14 residues. V lost 6 bases to trimming and J lost 2 bases, with 13 bases between them. Germline values: CDR1 MNHEY, CDR2 SVGAGI. DNA of the CDR3: TGTGCCAGCAGATCAGGAGCTCAAAACTATGGCTACACCTTC. This gives the protein CASRSGAQNYGYTF.

The J gene is TRBJ2-5, the V gene TRBV7-2; 11 bases map to TRBD2. CDR3 length equals 15 residues. Per the germline V gene, CDR1 is SGHTA and CDR2 is FQGNSA. Losses at the gene ends were 5 bases for V and 1 base for J; bases not matched to a gene: 3. The CDR3 DNA follows: TGTGCCAGCAGCCCTAGCGGGGGGATCCAAGAGACCCAGTACTTC. Encoded protein: CASSPSGGIQETQYF.

The chain links TRBV30 to TRBJ2-5, with D perhaps assigned TRBD1 or TRBD2 (5 bases each). The CDR3 totals 14 residues. Germline assignment: CDR1 GTSNPN and CDR2 SVGIG (reference sequence). The ends were cut back, 1 base at V and 3 bases at J, with 12 bases in the middle. CDR3 in amino acids: CAWSAPWGKETQYF. The CDR3 bases are TGTGCCTGGAGTGCGCCTTGGGGGAAAGAGACCCAGTACTTC.

The chain uses TRBV7-2 and TRBJ2-1, with D possibly being TRBD2 (6 bases). Germline V gives CDR1 SGHTA, CDR2 FQGNSA. Trimming stripped 6 bases from V and 4 bases from J, with 19 bases between. CDR3 length: 16 amino acids. The CDR3 loop reads CASSRGGPILYNEQFF. The CDR3, as DNA: TGTGCCAGCAGTCGAGGAGGGCCGATCCTTTACAATGAGCAGTTCTTC.

The genes are TRBV18 and TRBJ2-1; possible D gene TRBD1, 5 bases. The CDR3 runs 13 residues. In germline, CDR1 is KGHSH, CDR2 LQKENI. Between the trimmed V and J ends, which lost 5 bases and 5 bases, there was a span of 10 bases. Here the CDR3 DNA reads TGTGCCAGCTCAACCAGGGCCGACAATGAGCAGTTCTTC. Translation: CASSTRADNEQFF.

The CDR3 sequence: CASSFTGGQETQYF. CDR3 nucleotides: TGTGCCAGCAGCTTTACAGGGGGCCAAGAGACCCAGTACTTC. The J gene is TRBJ2-5, the V gene TRBV11-2; 8 positions agree with TRBD1. The germline CDR1 and CDR2 sequences are SGHAT and FQNNGV. The CDR3 loop spans 14 amino acids. The junction had 1 base not matched to a gene; V was cut back by 3 bases and J by 1 base.

The rearrangement joins TRBV7-9 to TRBJ2-3; D possibly corresponds to TRBD2 (5 bases). This CDR3 comprises 16 residues. Germline-derived CDR1 and CDR2 are SEHNR and FQNEAQ (reference sequence). With 4 bases removed from V and 2 bases from J, the gap between germline ends came to 16 bases. The CDR3 DNA reads as TGTGCCAGCAGCTACCACCCAGGACTGACCACAGATACGCAGTATTTT. Protein product: CASSYHPGLTTDTQYF.

Only a few counts were recorded for this clone. The rearrangement joins TRBV4-3 to TRBJ2-1, with D hard to call. The CDR3 is 15 amino acids. Trimming took off 4 bases at V and 2 bases at J, with 12 bases between the two ends. Germline CDR1 reads LGHNA; CDR2 reads YSLEER. The CDR3 region is CASSLWQNTYNEQFF. CDR3 nucleotides: TGCGCCAGCAGCCTTTGGCAGAACACCTACAATGAGCAGTTCTTC.

The chain is built from TRBV7-2 and TRBJ2-7; possible D gene TRBD1, 5 bases. The germline V gene encodes CDR1 SGHTA and CDR2 FQGNSA. The CDR3 is made up of 14 amino acids. Trimming took off 1 base at V and 2 bases at J, with 9 bases between the two ends. The CDR3 protein is CASSLGPGTYEQYF. The DNA for the CDR3 is TGTGCCAGCAGCTTAGGGCCAGGGACCTACGAGCAGTACTTC.

In the case of this clone: At one boundary the junction diverges from the germline segment, which might be a read error. The chain carries TRBV5-1 and TRBJ2-1, with D perhaps TRBD1 (6 bases). Germline V gene data show CDR1 as SGHRS and CDR2 as YFSETQ. The CDR3 sequence is 15 residues long. CDR3 DNA sequence: TGCGCCAGCAATCCTGGGACAACCAGCGCCCTGAGCCCGGTCTTC. Amino acids: CASNPGTTSALSPVF.

A note on this clone: This same CDR3 is encoded by further DNA sequences in the sample. CDR3 in DNA: TGCGCCAGCAGCTTGGATGGCACAGATACGCAGTATTTT. Its protein product is CASSLDGTDTQYF. The rearrangement links TRBV5-1 to TRBJ2-3; the D is unclear. V was cut by 0 bases and J by 1 base, with 3 bases left in between. Germline V gives CDR1 SGHRS, CDR2 YFSETQ. The CDR3 spans 13 residues. Full variable domain (rest looked up from reference TRBV5-1 and TRBJ2-3): KAGVTQTPRYLIKTRGQQVTLSCSPISGHRSVSWYQQTPGQGLQFLFEYFSETQRNKGNFPGRFSGRQFSNSRSEMNVSTLELGDSALYLCASSLDGTDTQYFGPGTRLTVL.

The V and J genes are TRBV10-3 and TRBJ2-7; D ambiguous. The germline V gene encodes CDR1 ENHRY and CDR2 SYGVKD. This CDR3 has 13 amino acids. With 6 bases removed from V and 0 bases from J, the gap between germline ends came to 9 bases. CDR3 in DNA: TGTGCCATCAGGGACGGAGCCTCCTACGAGCAGTACGTC. This codes for CAIRDGASYEQYV.

This clone was picked up a small number of times. The V gene is TRBV29-1, the J gene TRBJ1-1, with D uncertain. The V gene lost 4 bases and the J gene lost 1 base, with 13 bases spanning the gap. CDR3 length: 14 amino acids. Germline V gene data show CDR1 as SQVTM and CDR2 as ANQGSEA. The CDR3 loop reads CSVAHPTENTEAFF. The CDR3 coding sequence is TGCAGCGTTGCCCACCCGACGGAGAACACTGAAGCTTTCTTT.

The chain uses TRBV30 and TRBJ2-3; 7 positions match TRBD1. This CDR3 spans 16 amino acids. The J segment lost 0 bases and the V segment lost 3 bases, leaving 9 bases of the junction unmatched. Germline V CDR1 and CDR2: GTSNPN, SVGIG (reference sequence). The CDR3 nucleotides are TGTGCCTGGAGATCAGGGGGATCCTCTAGCACAGATACGCAGTATTTT. This encodes CAWRSGGSSSTDTQYF.

The gene calls are TRBV6-6 and TRBJ2-7; D unclear. V was shortened by 0 bases and J by 7 bases, with 7 bases between the two germline ends. In germline, CDR1 is MNHNY, CDR2 SVGAGI (reference sequence). The CDR3 runs to 12 residues. CDR3 DNA: TGTGCCAGCAGTTACTCGGTCGGGGAGCAGTACGTC. Amino acids: CASSYSVGEQYV.

This clone was counted a few times. This chain links TRBV5-4 with TRBJ1-2; 11 nucleotides match TRBD1. The CDR3 spans 15 residues. Unmatched junction bases numbered 6, after V lost 2 bases and J lost 6 bases. CDR1 SGHNT and CDR2 YYREEE come from the germline V gene (reference sequence). DNA for the CDR3: TGTGCCAGCAGCTTCCCGGACAGGGGGCGAAATGGCTACACCTTC. Translating it yields CASSFPDRGRNGYTF.

This clone was counted only a few times. This chain joins TRBV9 and TRBJ2-2; the D gene is possibly TRBD1 (5 bases). The CDR3 is 15 residues long. Germline CDR1 SGDLS, CDR2 YYNGEE. V shed 4 bases and J shed 1 base, with 11 bases lying between them. The CDR3: CASSTRGQNTGELFF. CDR3 coding DNA: TGTGCCAGCAGCACCCGAGGACAGAACACCGGGGAGCTGTTTTTT.

This clone was seen a handful of times. V gene TRBV9 combines with J gene TRBJ2-5; 9 nucleotides agree with TRBD1. Losses at the gene ends were 3 bases for V and 9 bases for J; bases not matched to a gene: 6. CDR1 and CDR2 from the germline V gene are SGDLS and YYNGEE. This CDR3 is built from 13 residues. In DNA, the CDR3 is TGTGCCAGCAGCGCGGGACAGGGTTCGTCCCAGTACTTC. Encoded protein: CASSAGQGSSQYF.

This sequence joins TRBV4-1 and TRBJ2-7; TRBD1 matches 10 bases. Looked up from germline, CDR1 is MGHRA and CDR2 is YSYEKL. V gave up 2 bases and J gave up 3 bases; unmatched junction bases: 4. CDR3 length equals 15 residues. CDR3 loop: CASSQRQGAIYEQYF. In DNA, the CDR3 is TGCGCCAGCAGCCAAAGACAGGGGGCGATCTACGAGCAGTACTTC.

This clone was picked up a small number of times. The rearrangement joins TRBV4-3 to TRBJ1-1; D perhaps matches TRBD1 (5 bases). Germline lookup yields CDR1 LGHNA and CDR2 YSLEER. V was clipped by 2 bases and J by 9 bases, with 7 bases between them. The CDR3 runs 11 residues. The CDR3 DNA reads TGCGCCAGCAGCCAAACAGGTAAAGCTTTCTTT. It codes for CASSQTGKAFF.

This clone has more than one count but fewer than ten. The V call is TRBV4-3, the J call TRBJ2-1; D perhaps matches TRBD2 (6 bases). CDR1 is LGHNA, CDR2 YSLEER, per germline. The CDR3 consists of 12 residues. Trimming cost V 2 bases and J 7 bases, with 6 bases left between them. The CDR3 region is CASSQRGNEQFF. The DNA of the CDR3 is TGCGCCAGCAGCCAACGGGGGAATGAGCAGTTCTTC.

V usage is TRBV29-1 and J usage is TRBJ1-3; no clear D gene. The length of the CDR3 is 12 residues. The V gene lost 2 bases and the J gene lost 4 bases, with 6 bases spanning the gap. The V gene's germline CDR1 is SQVTM and CDR2 ANQGSEA. The CDR3: CSVELEGNTIYF. CDR3 nucleotides: TGCAGCGTTGAATTGGAAGGAAACACCATATATTTT.

The chain joins TRBV27 to TRBJ1-5; D is unresolved. Trimming left V 10 bases short and J 6 bases short, with 16 bases between. The germline gives CDR1 MNHEY, CDR2 SMNVEV (reference sequence). CDR3 length equals 13 residues. Here the CDR3 DNA reads TGTGCCACCTCTAAGGAGGGTCGTCAGCCCCAGCATTTT. Residues: CATSKEGRQPQHF.

The chain is built from TRBV9 and TRBJ2-2; the match to TRBD2 covers 11 bases. The trim removed 4 bases at V and 6 bases at J, leaving 8 bases unmatched. The CDR3 sequence is 16 residues long. Germline V gene sequence: CDR1 SGDLS, CDR2 YYNGEE. CDR3 nucleotide sequence: TGTGCCAGCAGCCCGACTAGCGGGAATTTGGCCGGGGAGCTGTTTTTT. This encodes CASSPTSGNLAGELFF.